The rows below give T cell receptor beta chains drawn from one sample of a study of T-cell reconstitution after alpha-beta-depleted transplantation in children. TCRdb reprocessed the PCR reads via MiXCR and lists one record per CDR3 protein. The data show about 610,000 distinct CDR3 sequences, 8% to 11% seen once. Sequences were derived from PBMCs from the stem cell graft donor, sampled from the stem cell graft. These receptors originate from a human donor who donated a stem cell graft to a child with acute myeloid leukemia. Each CDR3 is given with its conserved first and last residue. Each record gives: D gene, J gene, V gene, clone size, CDR3 DNA, CDR3 protein. D genes are given only for firm matches. A row's size may be missing; if present it is once, few, many or a size class.

TRBD2,TRBJ2-1,TRBV6-4,few,TGTGCCAGCAGTGACCTTAGCGGGGTGAGTGGTGAGCAGTTCTTC,CASSDLSGVSGEQFF
-,TRBJ2-5,TRBV27,few,TGTGCCAGCAGTTCCAGGGGTAAAGAGACCCAGTACTTC,CASSSRGKETQYF
-,TRBJ2-1,TRBV15,many,TGTGCCACCAGCAGAGATGCGTGGACCGTCGGCAATGAGCAGTTCTTC,CATSRDAWTVGNEQFF
-,TRBJ2-7,TRBV11-2,many,TGTGCCAGCAGCTTCGTGTGGCAGGGTCCCTACGAGCAGTACTTC,CASSFVWQGPYEQYF
TRBD1,TRBJ2-5,TRBV12-3/TRBV12-4,few,TGTGCCAGCAGTTCCCTGGGGGCCGACAGGGGACAAGAGACCCAGTACTTC,CASSSLGADRGQETQYF
-,TRBJ2-4,TRBV7-2,many,TGTGCCAGCACCCCAGTGGTGGGGGGCCCCAAAAACATTCAGTACTTC,CASTPVVGGPKNIQYF
TRBD2,TRBJ2-7,TRBV7-9,many,TGTGCCAGCAGCTTAGGAGCGGGAGGTCCCTACGAGCAGTACTTC,CASSLGAGGPYEQYF
TRBD1,TRBJ1-5,TRBV28,many,TGTGCCAGCAGCGATACAGGGGATCAGCCCCAGCATTTT,CASSDTGDQPQHF
-,TRBJ2-2,TRBV12-3/TRBV12-4,many,TGTGCCAGCACCTGGACTACCCGTGCCGGGGAGCTGTTTTTT,CASTWTTRAGELFF
-,TRBJ1-2,TRBV7-6,many,TGTGCCAGCAGCGAACAGGGCTATGGCTACACCTTC,CASSEQGYGYTF
-,TRBJ2-7,TRBV7-2,many,TGTGCCAGCAGCCAGCGAGGCCGCTACGAGCAGTACTTC,CASSQRGRYEQYF
TRBD1,TRBJ1-1,TRBV7-2,many,TGTGCCAGCAGCTCTGACAGGGCTGAAGCTTTCTTT,CASSSDRAEAFF
-,TRBJ2-1,TRBV6-2/TRBV6-3,many,TGTGCCAGCAGTTACTCGGACAGTCGAAATGAGCAGTTCTTC,CASSYSDSRNEQFF
-,TRBJ2-5,TRBV7-2,-,TGTGCCAGCAGCTTATTCCAAGGGGAGACCCAGTACTTC,CASSLFQGETQYF
TRBD2,TRBJ2-1,TRBV30,many,TGTGCCTGGAGTTGGACTAGCGGTGCGGATGAGCAGTTCTTC,CAWSWTSGADEQFF
TRBD1,TRBJ1-5,TRBV6-5,few,TGTGCCAGCAGTTCCCTCGGACAGGGGGCGAATCAGCCCCAGCATTTT,CASSSLGQGANQPQHF
TRBD1,TRBJ1-6,TRBV7-9,-,TGTGCCAGCAGCCGACTTGGAGACAGGGTATCTTCACCCCTCCACTTT,CASSRLGDRVSSPLHF
-,TRBJ1-6,TRBV6-5,many,TGTGCCAGCAGTTATAGTGATGTGCGGACTCCGAGGGATTCACCCCTCCACTTT,CASSYSDVRTPRDSPLHF
TRBD2,TRBJ2-7,TRBV19,-,TGTGCCAGTAGTTGGGGACTAGCGGGAGTCAACGAGCAGTACTTC,CASSWGLAGVNEQYF
-,TRBJ2-7,TRBV6-1,few,TGTGCCAGCAGTGAACCTGTCCGGAGTTACGAGCAGTACTTC,CASSEPVRSYEQYF
-,TRBJ1-3,TRBV4-3,many,TGCGCCAGCAGCCAAGATAGGTACAGTGGAAACACCATATATTTT,CASSQDRYSGNTIYF
TRBD2,TRBJ2-3,TRBV20-1,few,TGCAGTGCTAGGGGGGCTAGCGGGAGAGATACGCAGTATTTT,CSARGASGRDTQYF
TRBD2,TRBJ2-7,TRBV5-1,-,TGCGCCAGCAGCACCGGACTAGCGGGAGTTTTGTACGAGCAGTACTTC,CASSTGLAGVLYEQYF
TRBD1,TRBJ2-7,TRBV7-2,many,TGTGCCAGCAGCCGGGACAGGACCTACGAGCAGTACTTC,CASSRDRTYEQYF
-,TRBJ1-5,TRBV6-2/TRBV6-3,many,TGTGCCGCTAGAACCAGGAGGGATCAGCCCCAGCATTTT,CAARTRRDQPQHF
TRBD2,TRBJ2-3,TRBV5-1,many,TGCGCCAGCAGCTTGGCGGGACTAGCGGGAGGAGATACGCAGTATTTT,CASSLAGLAGGDTQYF
-,TRBJ2-1,TRBV29-1,many,TGCAGCGTTGAGGGGGAGGGGGCGATCGGTGAGCAGTTCTTC,CSVEGEGAIGEQFF
-,TRBJ2-5,TRBV6-5,-,TGTGCCAGCAGTTACCGGAATACGATTGGGTCCAAGTACTTC,CASSYRNTIGSKYF
-,TRBJ2-1,TRBV29-1,-,TGCAGCGTTTGGAGATCCTACAATGAGCAGTTCTTC,CSVWRSYNEQFF